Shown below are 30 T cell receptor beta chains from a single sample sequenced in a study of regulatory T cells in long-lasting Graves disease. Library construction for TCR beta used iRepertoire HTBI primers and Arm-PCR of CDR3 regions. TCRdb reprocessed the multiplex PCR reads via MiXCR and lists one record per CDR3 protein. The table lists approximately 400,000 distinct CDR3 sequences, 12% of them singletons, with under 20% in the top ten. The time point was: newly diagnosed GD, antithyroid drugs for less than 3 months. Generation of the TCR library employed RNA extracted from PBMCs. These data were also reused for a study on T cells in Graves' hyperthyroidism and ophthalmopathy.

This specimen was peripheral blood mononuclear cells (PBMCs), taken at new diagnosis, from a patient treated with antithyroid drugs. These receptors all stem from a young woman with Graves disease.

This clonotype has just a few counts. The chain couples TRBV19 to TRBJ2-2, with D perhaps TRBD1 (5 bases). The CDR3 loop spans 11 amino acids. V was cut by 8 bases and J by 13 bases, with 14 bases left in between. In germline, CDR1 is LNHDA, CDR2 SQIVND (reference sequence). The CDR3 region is CASGIGVGLFF. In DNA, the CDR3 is TGTGCCAGTGGAATAGGGGTCGGGCTGTTTTTT.

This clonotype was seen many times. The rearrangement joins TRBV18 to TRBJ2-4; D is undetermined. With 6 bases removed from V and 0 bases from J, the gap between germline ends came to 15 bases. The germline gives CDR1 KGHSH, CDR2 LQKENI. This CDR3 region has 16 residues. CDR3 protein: CASSPDLLLAKNIQYF. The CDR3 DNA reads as TGTGCCAGCTCGCCGGACCTACTACTAGCCAAAAACATTCAGTACTTC.

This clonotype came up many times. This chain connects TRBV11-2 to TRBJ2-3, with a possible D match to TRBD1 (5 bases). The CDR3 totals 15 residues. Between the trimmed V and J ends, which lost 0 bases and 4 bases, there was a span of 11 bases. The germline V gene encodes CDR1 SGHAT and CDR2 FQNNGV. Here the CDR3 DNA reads TGTGCCAGCAGCTTAGATGCAGGGCTCGCAGATACGCAGTATTTT. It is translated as CASSLDAGLADTQYF.

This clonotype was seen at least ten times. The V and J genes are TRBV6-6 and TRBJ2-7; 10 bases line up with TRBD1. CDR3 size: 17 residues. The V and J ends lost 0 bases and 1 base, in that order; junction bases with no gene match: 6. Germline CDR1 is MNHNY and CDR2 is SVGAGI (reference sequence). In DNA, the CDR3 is TGTGCCAGCAGTTACTCGTCGGGGACAGGGGTATCCTACGAGCAGTACTTC. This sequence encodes CASSYSSGTGVSYEQYF.

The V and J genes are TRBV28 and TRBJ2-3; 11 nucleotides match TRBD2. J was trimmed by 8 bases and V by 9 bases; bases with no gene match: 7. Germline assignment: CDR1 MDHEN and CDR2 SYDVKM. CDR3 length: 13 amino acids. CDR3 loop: CASTTSGTSTQYF. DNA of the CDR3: TGTGCCAGTACGACTAGCGGGACCTCTACGCAGTATTTT.

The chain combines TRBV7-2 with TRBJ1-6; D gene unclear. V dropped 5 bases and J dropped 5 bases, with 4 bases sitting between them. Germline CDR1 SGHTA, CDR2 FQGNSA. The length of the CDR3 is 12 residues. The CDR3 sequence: CASSLDNSPLHF. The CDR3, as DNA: TGTGCCAGCAGCCTAGATAATTCACCCCTCCACTTT. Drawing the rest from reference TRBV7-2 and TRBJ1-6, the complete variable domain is GAGVSQSPSNKVTEKGKDVELRCDPISGHTALYWYRQSLGQGLEFLIYFQGNSAPDKSGLPSDRFSAERTGGSVSTLTIQRTQQEDSAVYLCASSLDNSPLHFGNGTRLTVT.

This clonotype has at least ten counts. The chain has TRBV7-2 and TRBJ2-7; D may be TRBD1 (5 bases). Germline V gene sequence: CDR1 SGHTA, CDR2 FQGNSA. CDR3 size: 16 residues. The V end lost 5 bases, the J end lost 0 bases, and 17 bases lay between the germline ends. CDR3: CASSPNPQGISYEQYF. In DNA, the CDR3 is TGTGCCAGCAGCCCCAACCCCCAGGGAATCTCCTACGAGCAGTACTTC. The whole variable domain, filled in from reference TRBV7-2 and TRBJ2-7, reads GAGVSQSPSNKVTEKGKDVELRCDPISGHTALYWYRQSLGQGLEFLIYFQGNSAPDKSGLPSDRFSAERTGGSVSTLTIQRTQQEDSAVYLCASSPNPQGISYEQYFGPGTRLTVT.

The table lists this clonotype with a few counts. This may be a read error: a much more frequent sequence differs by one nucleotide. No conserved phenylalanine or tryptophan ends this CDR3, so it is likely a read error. The CDR3, as DNA: TGTGCCAGCAGTGAACAAAGGGGCTACACCTCC. Protein sequence: CASSEQRGYTS. The chain employs TRBV2 and TRBJ1-2, with D uncertain. The CDR3 runs 11 residues. From germline, CDR1 is SNHLY and CDR2 FYNNEI. Trimming stripped 2 bases from V and 8 bases from J, with 6 bases between.

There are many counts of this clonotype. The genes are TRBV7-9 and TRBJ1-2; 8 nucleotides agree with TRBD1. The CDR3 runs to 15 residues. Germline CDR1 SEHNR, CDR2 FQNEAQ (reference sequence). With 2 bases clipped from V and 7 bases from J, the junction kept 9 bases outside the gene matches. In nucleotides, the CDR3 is TGTGCCAGCAGCTTAACCGGACAGGGAGAGTTTGGCTACACCTTC. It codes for CASSLTGQGEFGYTF.

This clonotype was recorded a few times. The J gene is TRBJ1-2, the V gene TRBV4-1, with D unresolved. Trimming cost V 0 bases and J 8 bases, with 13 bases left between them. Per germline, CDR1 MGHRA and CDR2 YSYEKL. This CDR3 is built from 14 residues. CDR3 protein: CASSQEAVGGGYTF. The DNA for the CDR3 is TGCGCCAGCAGCCAAGAAGCGGTTGGTGGAGGCTACACCTTC.

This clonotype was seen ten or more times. CDR3 region: CASSPGSLSGNTIYF. The CDR3 DNA sequence: TGCGCCAGCAGCCCAGGGAGTCTGTCTGGAAACACCATATATTTT. This sequence joins TRBV5-1 and TRBJ1-3, with D possibly TRBD1 on 5 matching bases. Germline CDR1 and CDR2: SGHRS and YFSETQ. CDR3 length: 15 amino acids. The ends were cut back, 4 bases at V and 1 base at J, with 12 bases in the middle.

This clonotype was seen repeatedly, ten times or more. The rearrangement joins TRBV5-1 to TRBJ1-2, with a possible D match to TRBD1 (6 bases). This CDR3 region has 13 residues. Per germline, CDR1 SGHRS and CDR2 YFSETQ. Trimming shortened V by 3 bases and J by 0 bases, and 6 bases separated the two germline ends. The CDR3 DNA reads TGCGCCAGCAGCTCAGGGGCTAACTATGGCTACACCTTC. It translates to CASSSGANYGYTF.

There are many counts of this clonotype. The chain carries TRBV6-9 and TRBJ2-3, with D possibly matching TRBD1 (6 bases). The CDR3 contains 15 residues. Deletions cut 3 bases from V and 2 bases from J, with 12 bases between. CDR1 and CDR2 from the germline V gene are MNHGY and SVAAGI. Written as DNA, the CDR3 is TGTGCCAGCAGTTACAGGGGACGCCTCACAGATACGCAGTATTTT. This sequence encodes CASSYRGRLTDTQYF.

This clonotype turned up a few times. The CDR3 coding sequence is TGTGCCAGCAGCCGCGCCAATGAGCAGTTCTTC. Translation: CASSRANEQFF. J is TRBJ2-1 and V is TRBV3-1; D ambiguous. The germline gives CDR1 LGHDT, CDR2 YNNKEL (reference sequence). Trimming cost V 4 bases and J 6 bases, with 4 bases left between them. The CDR3 sequence is 11 residues long.

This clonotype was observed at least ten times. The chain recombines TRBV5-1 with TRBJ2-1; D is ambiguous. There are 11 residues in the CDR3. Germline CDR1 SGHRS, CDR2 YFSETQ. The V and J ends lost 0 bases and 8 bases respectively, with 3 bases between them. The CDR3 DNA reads TGCGCCAGCAGCTTGGATGATGAGCAGTTCTTC. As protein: CASSLDDEQFF. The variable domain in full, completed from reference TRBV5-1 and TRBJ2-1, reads KAGVTQTPRYLIKTRGQQVTLSCSPISGHRSVSWYQQTPGQGLQFLFEYFSETQRNKGNFPGRFSGRQFSNSRSEMNVSTLELGDSALYLCASSLDDEQFFGPGTRLTVL.

The chain's CDR3 is CAWSGSGPRPSGGDSYEQYV. The DNA for the CDR3 is TGTGCCTGGAGTGGTTCTGGGCCAAGGCCCTCCGGTGGGGACTCCTACGAGCAGTACGTC. V usage is TRBV30 and J usage is TRBJ2-7; D is unresolved. Germline CDR1 is GTSNPN and CDR2 is SVGIG (reference sequence). The ends were cut back, 1 base at V and 0 bases at J, with 28 bases in the middle. There are 20 residues in the CDR3.

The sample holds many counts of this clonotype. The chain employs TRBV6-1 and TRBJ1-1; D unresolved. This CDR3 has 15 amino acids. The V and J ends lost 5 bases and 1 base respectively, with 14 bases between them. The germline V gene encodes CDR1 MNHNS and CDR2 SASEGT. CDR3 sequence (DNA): TGTGCCAGCAGTCCCTACCCGGGCGCGAACACTGAAGCTTTCTTT. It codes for CASSPYPGANTEAFF.

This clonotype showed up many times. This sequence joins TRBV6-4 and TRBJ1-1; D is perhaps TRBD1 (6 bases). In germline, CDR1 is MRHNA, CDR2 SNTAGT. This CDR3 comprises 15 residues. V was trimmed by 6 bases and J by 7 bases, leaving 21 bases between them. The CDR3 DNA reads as TGTGCCAGCAGGCTAAAGGGGGGACCTACAGGTGAAGCTTTCTTT. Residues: CASRLKGGPTGEAFF.

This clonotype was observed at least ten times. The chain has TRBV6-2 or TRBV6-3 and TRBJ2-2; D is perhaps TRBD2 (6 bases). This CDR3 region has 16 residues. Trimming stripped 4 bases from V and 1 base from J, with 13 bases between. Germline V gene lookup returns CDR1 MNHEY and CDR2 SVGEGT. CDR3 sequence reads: CASSFLVSGNTGELFF. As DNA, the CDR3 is TGTGCCAGCAGTTTCCTAGTTAGCGGGAACACCGGGGAGCTGTTTTTT.

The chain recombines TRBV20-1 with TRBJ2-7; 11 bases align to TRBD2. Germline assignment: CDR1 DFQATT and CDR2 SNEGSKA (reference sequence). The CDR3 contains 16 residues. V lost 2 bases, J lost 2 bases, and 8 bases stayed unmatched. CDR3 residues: CSARSLTLAGAYEQYF. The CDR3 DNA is TGCAGTGCTAGATCGCTCACACTAGCGGGGGCCTACGAGCAGTACTTC.

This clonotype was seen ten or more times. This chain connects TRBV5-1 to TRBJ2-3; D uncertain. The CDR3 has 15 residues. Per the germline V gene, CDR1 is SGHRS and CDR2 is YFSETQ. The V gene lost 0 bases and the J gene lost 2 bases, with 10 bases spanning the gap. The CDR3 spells CASSLAPPHTDTQYF. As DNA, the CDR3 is TGCGCCAGCAGCTTGGCGCCCCCACACACAGATACGCAGTATTTT.

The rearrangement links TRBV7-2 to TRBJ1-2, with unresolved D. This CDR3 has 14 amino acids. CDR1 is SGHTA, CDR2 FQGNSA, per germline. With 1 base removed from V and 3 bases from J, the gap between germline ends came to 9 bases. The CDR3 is CASSLGIVDYGYTF. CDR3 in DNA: TGTGCCAGCAGCTTAGGGATCGTTGACTATGGCTACACCTTC.

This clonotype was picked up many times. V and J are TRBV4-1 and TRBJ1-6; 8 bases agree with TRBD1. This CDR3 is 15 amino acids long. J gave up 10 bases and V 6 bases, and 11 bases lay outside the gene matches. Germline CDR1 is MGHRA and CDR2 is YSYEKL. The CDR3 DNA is TGCGCCAGCAGACCCCACAGGGGGAGTGAATCACCCCTCCACTTT. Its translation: CASRPHRGSESPLHF.

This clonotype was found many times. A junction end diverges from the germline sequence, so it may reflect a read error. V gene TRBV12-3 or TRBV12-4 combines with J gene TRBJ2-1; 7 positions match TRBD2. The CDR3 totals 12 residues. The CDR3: CASSLGRGVPTF. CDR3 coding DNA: TGTGCCAGCAGTCTGGGTCGGGGGGTCCCTACCTTC.

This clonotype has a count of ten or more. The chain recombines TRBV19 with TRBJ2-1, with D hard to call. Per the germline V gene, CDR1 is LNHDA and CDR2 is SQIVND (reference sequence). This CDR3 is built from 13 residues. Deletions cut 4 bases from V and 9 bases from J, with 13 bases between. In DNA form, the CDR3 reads TGTGCCAGTAGTACGGAGACTCGAGGTGAGCAGTTCTTC. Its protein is CASSTETRGEQFF.

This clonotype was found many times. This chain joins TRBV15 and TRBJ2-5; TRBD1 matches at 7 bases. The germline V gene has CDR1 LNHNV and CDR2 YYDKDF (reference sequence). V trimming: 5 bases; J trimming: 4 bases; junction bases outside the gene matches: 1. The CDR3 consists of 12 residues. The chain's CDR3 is CATSRTGETQYF. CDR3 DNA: TGTGCCACCAGCCGGACAGGAGAGACCCAGTACTTC.

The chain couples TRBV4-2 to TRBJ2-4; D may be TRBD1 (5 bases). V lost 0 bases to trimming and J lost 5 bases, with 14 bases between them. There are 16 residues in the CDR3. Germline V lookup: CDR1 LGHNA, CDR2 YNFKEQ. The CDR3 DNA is TGTGCCAGCAGCCAAGACGCAGGGCAATACGAAAACATTCAGTACTTC. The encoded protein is CASSQDAGQYENIQYF.

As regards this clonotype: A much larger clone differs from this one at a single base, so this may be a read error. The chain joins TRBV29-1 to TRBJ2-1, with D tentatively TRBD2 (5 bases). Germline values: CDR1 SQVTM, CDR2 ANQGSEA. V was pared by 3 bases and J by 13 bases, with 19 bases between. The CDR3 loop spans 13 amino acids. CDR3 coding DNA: TGCAGCGTTGACCTCGTAGCGACCCGGGCCCAGTTCTTC. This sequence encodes CSVDLVATRAQFF.

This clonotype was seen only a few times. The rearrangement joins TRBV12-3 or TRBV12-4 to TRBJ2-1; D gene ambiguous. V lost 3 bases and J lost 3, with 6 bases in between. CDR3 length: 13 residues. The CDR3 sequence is CASSFQFYNEQFF. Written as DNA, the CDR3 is TGTGCCAGCAGTTTCCAGTTCTACAATGAGCAGTTCTTC.

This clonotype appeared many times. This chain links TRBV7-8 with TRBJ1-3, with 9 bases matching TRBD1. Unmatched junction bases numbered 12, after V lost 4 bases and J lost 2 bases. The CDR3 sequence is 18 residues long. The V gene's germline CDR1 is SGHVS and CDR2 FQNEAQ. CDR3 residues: CASSSHRGPLTAGNTIYF. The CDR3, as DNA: TGTGCCAGCAGCTCTCACAGGGGGCCCTTAACGGCTGGAAACACCATATATTTT.